The clone carrying this T cell receptor beta chain was picked up many times. As yet, its antigen is unknown. The iRepertoire nested amplicon-rescue multiplex PCR amplified TCR alpha and beta CDR3s from RNA. One-step reverse transcription and amplification started from approximately 100-400 ng of tissue mRNA or PBMC total RNA. MiXCR, applied by TCRdb to the multiplex PCR reads, yields one record per CDR3 protein. Of approximately 400,000 distinct CDR3 sequences detected, 41% appear once; the ten largest clones hold around 12%. CDR3 size: 16 residues. CDR1 and CDR2 (germline): MNHEY, SMNVEV (reference sequence). V was clipped by 5 bases and J by 0 bases, with 14 bases between them. The sample comes from a study of glioma-infiltrating T cells. Overall study findings and caveats: Patients with low tissue-blood divergence carried a signature set of shared blood CDR3 motifs. Above-expected tissue-blood divergence occurred in all gliomas, most in low-grade ones.

This receptor was taken from a human donor with low-grade glioma or glioblastoma, undergoing nonglioma brain surgery, or in good health (not recorded which). The rearrangement uses TRBV27 and TRBJ1-3; D gene uncertain. Sequenced material: glioma tissue, nonneoplastic brain tissue, or PBMCs (not recorded which). CDR3 coding DNA: TGTGCCAGCAGTGAGATGAAACCCGGCTCTGGAAACACCATATATTTT. Residues: CASSEMKPGSGNTIYF.